A single T cell receptor beta chain is shown here with its context. The antigen is not known. The entry originates in a study of cytomegalovirus exposure and HLA in healthy donors. Donors sampled were nominally healthy, though unrecorded immune exposures were likely. This CDR3 is built from 15 residues. V dropped 6 bases and J dropped 4 bases, with 16 bases sitting between them. CDR1 is LNHDA and CDR2 is SQIVND in the germline V gene (reference sequence). Study-wide findings and caveats: Certain indistinguishable V segments, among them TRBV6-2 and TRBV6-3, were excluded.

The primer mix had 60 Vbeta and 13 Jbeta primers. Measured with immunoSEQ multiplex PCR; TCRdb has only the in-frame clones, and not every one. There are 150,000 to 200,000 clones in the sample; 77% occur only once, and 1.6% lies in the top ten. The TCR originated in a woman aged 25-40 years in good health and CMV-seronegative. The rearrangement links TRBV19 to TRBJ1-5, with TRBD1 as a possible D gene (5 bases). Specimen: PBMCs. CDR3 nucleotide sequence: TGTGCCAGTAGCCGTACTAACAGGCCTAATCAGCCCCAGCATTTT. Encoded protein: CASSRTNRPNQPQHF.